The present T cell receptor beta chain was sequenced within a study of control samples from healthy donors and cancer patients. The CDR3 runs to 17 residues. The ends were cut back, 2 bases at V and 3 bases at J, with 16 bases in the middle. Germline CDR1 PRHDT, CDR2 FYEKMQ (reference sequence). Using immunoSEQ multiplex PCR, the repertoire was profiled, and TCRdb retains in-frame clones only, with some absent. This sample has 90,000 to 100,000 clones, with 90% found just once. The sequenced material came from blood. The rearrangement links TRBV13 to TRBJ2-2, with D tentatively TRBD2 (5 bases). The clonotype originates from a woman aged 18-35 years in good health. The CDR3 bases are TGTGCCAGCAGCTTAAAGTCAAGGTCGCGGGACACCGGGGAGCTGTTTTTT. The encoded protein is CASSLKSRSRDTGELFF.